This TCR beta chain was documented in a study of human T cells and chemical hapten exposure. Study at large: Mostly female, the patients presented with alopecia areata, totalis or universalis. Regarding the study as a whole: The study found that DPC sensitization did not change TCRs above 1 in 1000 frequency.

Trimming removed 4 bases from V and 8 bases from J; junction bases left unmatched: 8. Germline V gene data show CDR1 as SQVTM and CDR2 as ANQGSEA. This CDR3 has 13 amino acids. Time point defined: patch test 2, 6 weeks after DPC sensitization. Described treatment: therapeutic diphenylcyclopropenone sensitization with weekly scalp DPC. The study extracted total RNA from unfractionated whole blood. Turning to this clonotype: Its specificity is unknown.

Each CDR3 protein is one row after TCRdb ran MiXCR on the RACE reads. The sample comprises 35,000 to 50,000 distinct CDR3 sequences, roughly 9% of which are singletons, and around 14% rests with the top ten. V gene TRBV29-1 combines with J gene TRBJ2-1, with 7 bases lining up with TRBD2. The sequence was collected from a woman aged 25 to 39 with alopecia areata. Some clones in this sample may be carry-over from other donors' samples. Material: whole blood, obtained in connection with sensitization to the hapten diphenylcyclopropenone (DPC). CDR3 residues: CSVGATSSDEQFF. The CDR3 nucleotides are TGCAGCGTTGGCGCGACTAGCTCAGATGAGCAGTTCTTC.